The table lists the clone carrying this T cell receptor beta chain with a few counts. CDR3 length: 15 amino acids. V was trimmed by 7 bases and J by 2 bases, leaving 12 bases between them. The germline gives CDR1 MNHNY, CDR2 SVGAGI (reference sequence). This specimen comes from a study of CD8+ T cells in alopecia areata. RNA was extracted and reverse transcribed into cDNA as the sequencing template. Clones were read by immunoSEQ multiplex PCR, and TCRdb kept only the in-frame ones, dropping some. The repertoire has 150,000 to 200,000 clones, about 54% of them found once; the top ten carry around 4.8%.

The sample comprised CD4+ T cells sorted from blood. The sequence derives from a human donor in good health. The V gene is TRBV6-6, the J gene TRBJ1-6, with D uncertain. The CDR3 sequence: CASTQPSTYNSPLHF. In nucleotides, the CDR3 is TGTGCCAGCACCCAACCTAGCACCTATAATTCACCCCTCCACTTT.